This T cell receptor (beta chain) was obtained from a study of monozygotic twins with inflammatory bowel disease. TCRdb processed the 5' RACE reads again and assigns one entry to each CDR3 protein, with no DNA. Recorded for this sample: about 200,000 distinct CDR3 sequences. Germline CDR1 and CDR2: KGHDR and SFDVKD. The CDR3 loop spans 12 amino acids. The chain uses TRBV24-1 and TRBJ1-1. Material for sequencing was blood. The TCR comes from a human donor with ulcerative colitis or Crohn's disease, or a healthy co-twin of an affected twin (not recorded which). CDR3 protein: CATSDFNTEAFF.